This T cell receptor beta chain was profiled in a study of T cells after posttransplantation cyclophosphamide. Study-level findings and limits: Recipient CMV seropositivity and CMV reactivation strongly tracked TRB clonality. Donor-recipient repertoire similarity was low at 1-2 months, rising over year one. Skin or GI-infiltrating T cells shared few TRB sequences with blood.

V gave up 4 bases and J gave up 2 bases; unmatched junction bases: 5. The CDR3 runs to 15 residues. Germline V gene data show CDR1 as SGHAT and CDR2 as FQNNGV. As for this clone: As yet, its antigen is unknown.

Using immunoSEQ multiplex PCR, the repertoire was profiled, and TCRdb retains in-frame clones only, with some absent. The table shows 45,000 to 65,000 clones, with around 84% occurring only once. The TCR originated in a man aged 25 to 40 with a blood cancer, CMV-positive, and with a related stem cell donor. The chain uses TRBV11-2 and TRBJ2-7, with 10 bases matching TRBD1. The material sequenced was PBMCs. CDR3 residues: CASSSGTGETYEQYF. The CDR3 nucleotides read TGTGCCAGCAGCTCCGGGACAGGGGAGACCTACGAGCAGTACTTC. The full variable domain, completed using reference TRBV11-2 and TRBJ2-7, is EAGVAQSPRYKIIEKRQSVAFWCNPISGHATLYWYQQILGQGPKLLIQFQNNGVVDDSQLPKDRFSAERLKGVDSTLKIQPAKLEDSAVYLCASSSGTGETYEQYFGPGTRLTVT.